This T cell receptor (beta chain) was obtained from a study of early T cells in non-severe SARS-CoV-2 infection. Across the whole study: RNA in bulk from unsorted whole blood was sequenced, and chains were unpaired. Whole-study results and caveats: VDJdb-based matching was biased toward anti-spike CD8 responses and missed private and CD4 specificities.

This clonotype has a handful of counts. Its antigen is as yet unknown. CDR1 is SGDLS and CDR2 is YYNGEE in the germline V gene. The germline V and J ends were trimmed by 0 bases and 5 bases, with 9 bases remaining between them. The CDR3 consists of 13 residues. Tagging with unique molecular identifiers was applied to individual cDNA molecules. TCRdb used MiXCR to reprocess the 5' RACE reads, holding one entry per CDR3 protein. The table shows roughly 54,000 distinct CDR3 sequences, with 10% to 15% occurring only once. The chain combines TRBV9 with TRBJ2-7; no reliable D call. The sequencing sample was made of whole blood. This clonotype was obtained from an adult who was a healthcare worker with PCR-confirmed SARS-CoV-2 infection or an uninfected control (not recorded which). CDR3 nucleotides: TGTGCCAGCAGCGTAGGGTCTTTTGACGAGCAGTACTTC. Translated, it gives CASSVGSFDEQYF.